Listed below are T cell receptor beta chains from one sample, sequenced in a study of T cell responses to AZD1222 COVID-19 vaccine. Profiled with immunoSEQ multiplex PCR; TCRdb holds only in-frame clones, not every one. Here the sample spans 150,000 to 200,000 clones, approximately 90% being singletons. Source: peripheral blood, taken 28 days after the second AZD1222 dose. The receptor source for this set is an adult who received the AZD1222 COVID-19 vaccine. Each CDR3 is given with its conserved first and last residue. D genes are given only for firm matches. Expanded clones are given a class, and other clones once, few, many or no size at all.

d_gene	v_gene	abundance	j_gene	CDR3aa	CDR3nt
.	TRBV28	.	TRBJ2-2	CASTSPNRVVTGELFF	TGTGCCAGCACGTCCCCTAACAGGGTGGTCACCGGGGAGCTGTTTTTT
TRBD1	TRBV28	.	TRBJ1-1	CASSLPPDRGFEAFF	TGTGCCAGCAGTTTACCCCCCGACAGGGGATTTGAAGCTTTCTTT
.	TRBV28	.	TRBJ2-7	CASSPYRTNYYEQYF	TGTGCCAGCAGCCCCTACAGGACAAACTACTACGAGCAGTACTTC
TRBD1	TRBV4-1	.	TRBJ1-4	CASSLTGQGTEKLFF	TGCGCCAGCAGCCTGACGGGACAGGGAACCGAAAAACTGTTTTTT
.	TRBV6-2/TRBV6-3	few	TRBJ1-1	CASSYGQYAPEAFF	TGTGCCAGCAGTTATGGGCAGTATGCCCCTGAAGCTTTCTTT
.	TRBV19	.	TRBJ2-3	CASSIDESGASTDTQYF	TGTGCCAGTAGTATAGATGAGTCAGGGGCTAGCACAGATACGCAGTATTTT
TRBD2	TRBV7-8	.	TRBJ2-2	CASSSRRTSGRNTGELFF	TGTGCCAGCAGCTCGCGTCGGACTAGCGGGAGGAACACCGGGGAGCTGTTTTTT
.	TRBV10-3	.	TRBJ2-5	CAISEGLQAPRETQYF	TGTGCCATCAGTGAGGGTCTGCAGGCCCCCCGGGAGACCCAGTACTTC
.	TRBV28	.	TRBJ1-3	CASSFGGFRSGNTIYF	TGTGCCAGCAGTTTCGGTGGGTTCCGCTCTGGAAACACCATATATTTT
TRBD1	TRBV24-1	.	TRBJ2-7	CATSDFRRGQYEQYF	TGTGCCACCAGTGATTTCCGCAGGGGGCAGTACGAGCAGTACTTC
TRBD2	TRBV3-1/TRBV3-2	.	TRBJ2-1	CASSQGGAGGENEQFF	TGTGCCAGCAGCCAAGGCGGAGCGGGAGGTGAGAATGAGCAGTTCTTC
TRBD1	TRBV28	once	TRBJ2-5	CASSLSPGTGAGETQYF	TGTGCCAGCAGTTTATCTCCCGGGACAGGGGCGGGGGAGACCCAGTACTTC
.	TRBV6-5	.	TRBJ2-1	CASRVRSSYNEQFF	TGTGCCAGCAGGGTCCGGAGCTCCTACAATGAGCAGTTCTTC
.	TRBV7-9	.	TRBJ2-2	CASRPNTGELFF	TGTGCCAGCAGACCAAACACCGGGGAGCTGTTTTTT
.	TRBV3-1/TRBV3-2	once	TRBJ2-7	CASSLSRDTYEQYF	TGTGCCAGCAGCCTCAGCCGGGACACCTACGAGCAGTACTTC
.	TRBV21-1	.	TRBJ1-5	CARTLGTHQPQHF	TGTGCCAGAACCCTTGGGACACACCAGCCCCAGCATTTT
.	TRBV6-5	.	TRBJ2-7	CASSYSASSYEQYF	TGTGCCAGCAGTTACTCTGCTAGCTCCTACGAGCAGTACTTC
.	TRBV5-1	.	TRBJ2-1	CASSLEASRDNEQFF	TGCGCCAGCAGCTTGGAGGCCTCCAGGGACAATGAGCAGTTCTTC
TRBD1	TRBV5-4	.	TRBJ2-5	CASSLVTGGKETQYF	TGTGCCAGCAGCTTGGTGACAGGGGGGAAAGAGACCCAGTACTTC
.	TRBV11-1	.	TRBJ1-2	CASSLAPDRNYGYTF	TGTGCCAGCAGCTTAGCGCCGGACAGAAACTATGGCTACACCTTC
TRBD2	TRBV30	.	TRBJ2-7	CAWSVGLAKEQYF	TGTGCCTGGAGTGTAGGACTAGCGAAGGAGCAGTACTTC
.	TRBV28	once	TRBJ2-7	CASSLVTPRSGQYF	TGTGCCAGCAGTTTAGTCACCCCTAGGAGTGGGCAGTACTTC
TRBD2	TRBV9	.	TRBJ2-5	CASSVGRTVAGEQETQYF	TGTGCCAGCAGCGTAGGAAGGACGGTAGCGGGGGAGCAAGAGACCCAGTACTTC
TRBD2	TRBV10-3	.	TRBJ2-1	CAISEIQGLAPSSYNEQFF	TGTGCCATCAGTGAGATCCAGGGACTAGCGCCGAGCTCCTACAATGAGCAGTTCTTC
TRBD1	TRBV7-2	.	TRBJ1-1	CASSLVGTGGGNTEAFF	TGTGCCAGCAGCTTAGTGGGGACAGGGGGCGGTAACACTGAAGCTTTCTTT
.	TRBV6-5	.	TRBJ2-5	CASSAPGAQETQYF	TGTGCCAGCAGCGCCCCGGGGGCCCAAGAGACCCAGTACTTC
.	TRBV6-5	.	TRBJ2-1	CASSYLRPGEQFF	TGTGCCAGCAGTTACCTCCGGCCGGGAGAGCAGTTCTTC
.	TRBV7-6	once	TRBJ1-2	CASSLVKPGSNYGYTF	TGTGCCAGCAGCTTAGTTAAGCCAGGGTCTAACTATGGCTACACCTTC
.	TRBV9	.	TRBJ2-3	CASSSYGGLNTDTQYF	TGTGCCAGCAGTTCCTACGGGGGGCTAAACACAGATACGCAGTATTTT
.	TRBV18	.	TRBJ2-4	CASSPPLGGGRNIQYF	TGTGCCAGCTCACCACCTTTAGGAGGGGGGAGAAACATTCAGTACTTC
.	TRBV7-2	.	TRBJ2-1	CASSPTGSGAFNEQFF	TGTGCCAGCAGCCCAACGGGTAGCGGAGCGTTCAATGAGCAGTTCTTC
.	TRBV19	.	TRBJ1-1	CASSIKSETEAFF	TGTGCCAGTAGTATTAAATCTGAAACTGAAGCTTTCTTT
.	TRBV7-9	.	TRBJ1-1	CASSSEPNTEAFF	TGTGCCAGCAGCTCAGAGCCGAACACTGAAGCTTTCTTT
TRBD1	TRBV5-1	.	TRBJ2-3	CASSLGTGTDTQYF	TGCGCCAGCAGCTTGGGGACAGGGACAGATACGCAGTATTTT
.	TRBV11-2	.	TRBJ2-3	CASSFRLAGPRDTQYF	TGTGCCAGCAGCTTTAGGCTAGCAGGTCCTAGGGATACGCAGTATTTT
.	TRBV7-3	.	TRBJ2-7	CASSRGQGEQYF	TGTGCCAGCAGCCGAGGGCAGGGCGAGCAGTACTTC
TRBD1	TRBV19	.	TRBJ1-3	CASTWDRGSGNTIYF	TGTGCCAGTACCTGGGACAGGGGCTCCGGAAACACCATATATTTT
.	TRBV28	.	TRBJ1-1	CASKGRYTEAFF	TGTGCCAGCAAGGGCAGGTACACTGAAGCTTTCTTT
.	TRBV3-1/TRBV3-2	.	TRBJ2-7	CASSQDAATYEQYF	TGTGCCAGCAGCCAAGACGCGGCCACCTACGAGCAGTACTTC